The rows below give T cell receptor beta chains drawn from one sample of a study of shared clonotypes between healthy human individuals. This table comes from immunoSEQ multiplex PCR, and its TCRdb copy is limited to in-frame clones, with some not included. The top ten clones hold roughly 1% of a sample with just over 2,000,000 clones, around 96% of them seen once. The specimen was naive CD8+ T cells sorted from blood. The receptors derive from a man aged 18 to 30 in good health. Each CDR3 is given with its conserved first and last residue. A D gene is named only where the DNA matches it firmly. A clone size is listed for some rows: how often the clone was seen (once, few, many), or a class if it is expanded.

12,TRBJ2-1,.,few,TRBV5-1,CASSWDYNEQFF,TGCGCCAGCAGCTGGGACTACAATGAGCAGTTCTTC
14,TRBJ2-7,.,.,TRBV9,CASSAATGMGEQYF,TGTGCCAGCAGCGCTGCGACGGGGATGGGGGAGCAGTACTTC
16,TRBJ2-1,TRBD2,once,TRBV7-9,CASSRPGLASHNEQFF,TGTGCCAGCAGCCGACCGGGACTAGCGTCCCACAATGAGCAGTTCTTC
19,TRBJ1-4,.,.,TRBV5-1,CASSSHGGAGALNDEKLFF,TGCGCCAGCAGCTCCCACGGGGGGGCAGGCGCGCTGAACGATGAAAAACTGTTTTTT
15,TRBJ1-3,.,.,TRBV30,CAWPSFGASGNTIYF,TGTGCCTGGCCGTCGTTCGGGGCATCAGGAAACACCATATATTTT
14,TRBJ2-7,.,.,TRBV13,CASSWESHPYEQYF,TGTGCCAGCAGCTGGGAGTCCCATCCCTACGAGCAGTACTTC
14,TRBJ2-2,.,few,TRBV10-1,CASSESEGPGELFF,TGCGCCAGCAGTGAGTCGGAGGGTCCCGGGGAGCTGTTTTTT
11,TRBJ2-7,.,.,TRBV7-9,CASSLGPRRYF,TGTGCCAGCAGCTTAGGTCCCAGGAGGTACTTC
16,TRBJ2-1,TRBD2,.,TRBV27,CASSLLSASGVNEQFF,TGTGCCAGCAGTTTACTCAGCGCTAGCGGGGTTAATGAGCAGTTCTTC
14,TRBJ1-6,TRBD1,.,TRBV19,CASSSQGAVSPLHF,TGTGCCAGTAGTTCACAGGGGGCAGTTTCACCCCTCCACTTT
15,TRBJ2-5,TRBD2,.,TRBV10-3,CAISDGAGGLETQYF,TGTGCCATCAGTGATGGTGCGGGGGGACTAGAGACCCAGTACTTC
13,TRBJ2-7,.,.,TRBV25-1,CASTRTLSYEQYF,TGTGCCAGCACCCGGACACTCTCCTACGAGCAGTACTTC
12,TRBJ1-1,.,few,TRBV5-6,CASSLMNTEAFF,TGTGCCAGCAGCTTAATGAACACTGAAGCTTTCTTT
16,TRBJ2-1,TRBD2,.,TRBV9,CASSEGSAGVYNEQFF,TGTGCCAGCAGCGAGGGGTCAGCGGGGGTCTACAATGAGCAGTTCTTC
14,TRBJ2-6,.,.,TRBV9,CASSGGGGANVLTF,TGTGCCAGCAGCGGAGGAGGTGGGGCCAACGTCCTGACTTTC
15,TRBJ2-7,.,.,TRBV7-9,CASSLFEGVLDEQYF,TGTGCCAGCAGCTTATTTGAGGGCGTTTTGGACGAGCAGTACTTC
14,TRBJ1-1,TRBD1,.,TRBV28,CASSLYRGSTEAFF,TGTGCCAGCAGCCTATACAGGGGAAGCACTGAAGCTTTCTTT
14,TRBJ2-3,.,.,TRBV28,CASSPLFGTDTQYF,TGTGCCAGCAGTCCCCTTTTCGGCACAGATACGCAGTATTTT
15,TRBJ1-1,.,.,TRBV15,CATSKGSVGNTEAFF,TGTGCCACCAGCAAGGGGTCAGTAGGGAACACTGAAGCTTTCTTT
11,TRBJ2-2,TRBD2,.,TRBV30,CAREGTGELFF,TGTGCCAGGGAGGGTACCGGGGAGCTGTTTTTT
14,TRBJ2-7,.,.,TRBV27,CASSLKGHSYEQYF,TGTGCCAGCAGTTTAAAAGGGCACTCCTACGAGCAGTACTTC
13,TRBJ1-1,.,.,TRBV7-6,CASSATGRPEAFF,TGTGCCAGCAGCGCAACAGGGAGGCCTGAAGCTTTCTTT
16,TRBJ2-7,TRBD2,.,TRBV4-1,CASSQTLATSSYEQYF,TGCGCCAGCAGCCAGACACTAGCGACAAGCTCCTACGAGCAGTACTTC
15,TRBJ2-7,.,.,TRBV7-9,CASSPSTGLSYEQYF,TGTGCCAGCAGCCCAAGCACCGGGCTGAGTTACGAGCAGTACTTC
12,TRBJ2-5,.,.,TRBV29-1,CSGGLDQETQYF,TGCAGCGGGGGACTGGACCAAGAGACCCAGTACTTC
15,TRBJ2-1,.,.,TRBV15,CATSRESSSYNEQFF,TGTGCCACCAGCAGAGAAAGTAGCTCCTACAATGAGCAGTTCTTC
14,TRBJ1-2,.,.,TRBV13,CASSPPGPFYGYTF,TGTGCCAGCAGCCCACCGGGCCCTTTTTATGGCTACACCTTC
17,TRBJ1-5,TRBD1,.,TRBV27,CASSMGQGPSGGQPQHF,TGTGCCAGCAGTATGGGACAGGGCCCTAGTGGTGGTCAGCCCCAGCATTTT
14,TRBJ1-1,TRBD1,.,TRBV9,CASSVTGGNTEAFF,TGTGCCAGCAGCGTGACAGGGGGGAACACTGAAGCTTTCTTT
15,TRBJ1-3,TRBD1,.,TRBV6-6,CASTPGQVGRNTIYF,TGTGCCAGCACCCCGGGACAGGTGGGAAGAAACACCATATATTTT
14,TRBJ2-3,.,once,TRBV6-5,CASSATGGEDTQYF,TGTGCCAGCAGTGCGACCGGAGGGGAAGATACGCAGTATTTT
15,TRBJ2-3,TRBD2,.,TRBV5-4,CASSFDPLAADTQYF,TGTGCCAGCAGCTTCGATCCCCTAGCGGCAGATACGCAGTATTTT